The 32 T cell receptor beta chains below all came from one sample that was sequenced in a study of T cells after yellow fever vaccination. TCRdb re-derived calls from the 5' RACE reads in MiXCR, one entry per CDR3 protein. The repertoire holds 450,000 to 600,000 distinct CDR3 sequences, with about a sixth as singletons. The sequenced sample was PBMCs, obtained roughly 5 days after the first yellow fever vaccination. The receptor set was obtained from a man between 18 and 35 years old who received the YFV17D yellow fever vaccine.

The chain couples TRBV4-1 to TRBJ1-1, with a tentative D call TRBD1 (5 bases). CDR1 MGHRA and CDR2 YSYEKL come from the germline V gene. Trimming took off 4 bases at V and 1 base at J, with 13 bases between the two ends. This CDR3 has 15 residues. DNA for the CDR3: TGCGCCAGCAGCCCACTCGGACACGGGAACACTGAAGCTTTCTTT. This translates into CASSPLGHGNTEAFF.

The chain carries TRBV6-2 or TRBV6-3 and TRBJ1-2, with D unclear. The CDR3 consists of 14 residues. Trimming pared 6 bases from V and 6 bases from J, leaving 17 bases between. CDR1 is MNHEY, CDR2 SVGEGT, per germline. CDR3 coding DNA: TGTGCCAGCAGCAAAATTCAGGCGCCCCATGGCTACACCTTC. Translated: CASSKIQAPHGYTF.

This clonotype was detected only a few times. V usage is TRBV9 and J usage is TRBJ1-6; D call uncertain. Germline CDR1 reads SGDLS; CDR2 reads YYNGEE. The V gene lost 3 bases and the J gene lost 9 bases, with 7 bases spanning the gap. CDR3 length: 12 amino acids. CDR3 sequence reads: CASSGSSSPLHF. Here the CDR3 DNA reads TGTGCCAGCAGCGGAAGTAGTTCACCCCTCCACTTT.

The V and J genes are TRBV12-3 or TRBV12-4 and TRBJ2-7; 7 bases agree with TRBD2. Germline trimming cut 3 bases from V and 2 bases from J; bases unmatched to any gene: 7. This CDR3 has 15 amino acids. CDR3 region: CASSFSTAGAYEQYF. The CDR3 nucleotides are TGTGCCAGCAGTTTTTCGACCGCGGGGGCCTACGAGCAGTACTTC.

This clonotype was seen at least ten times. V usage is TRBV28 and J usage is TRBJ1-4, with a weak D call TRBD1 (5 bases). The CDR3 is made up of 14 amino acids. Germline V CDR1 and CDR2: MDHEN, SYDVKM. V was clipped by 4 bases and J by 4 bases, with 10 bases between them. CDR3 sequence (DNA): TGTGCCAGCAGTTCTCCGGGGGATAATGAAAAACTGTTTTTT. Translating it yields CASSSPGDNEKLFF.

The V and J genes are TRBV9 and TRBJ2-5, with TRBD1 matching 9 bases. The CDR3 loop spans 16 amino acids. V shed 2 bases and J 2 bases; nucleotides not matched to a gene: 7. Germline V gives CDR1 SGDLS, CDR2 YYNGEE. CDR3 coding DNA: TGTGCCAGCAGCGTCAAACCCGGGACAGGGCAAGAGACCCAGTACTTC. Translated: CASSVKPGTGQETQYF.

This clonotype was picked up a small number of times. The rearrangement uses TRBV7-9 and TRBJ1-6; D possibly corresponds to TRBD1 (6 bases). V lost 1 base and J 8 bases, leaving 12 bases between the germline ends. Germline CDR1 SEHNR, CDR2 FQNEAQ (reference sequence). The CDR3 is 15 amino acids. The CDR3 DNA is TGTGCCAGCAGCTTAGTGTACAGGGTTCATTCACCCCTCCACTTT. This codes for CASSLVYRVHSPLHF.

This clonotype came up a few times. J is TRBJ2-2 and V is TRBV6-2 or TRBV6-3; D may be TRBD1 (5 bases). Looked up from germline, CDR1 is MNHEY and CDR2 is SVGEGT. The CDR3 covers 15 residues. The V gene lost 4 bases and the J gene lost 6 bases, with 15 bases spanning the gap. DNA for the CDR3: TGTGCCAGCAGTTTACAGGCTCTGACGTCCGGGGAGCTGTTTTTT. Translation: CASSLQALTSGELFF.

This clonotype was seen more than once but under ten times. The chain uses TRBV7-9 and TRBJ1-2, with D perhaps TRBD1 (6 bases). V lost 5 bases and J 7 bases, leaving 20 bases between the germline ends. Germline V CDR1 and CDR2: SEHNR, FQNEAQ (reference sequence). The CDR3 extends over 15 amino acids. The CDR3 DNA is TGTGCCAGCAGCCATCAAGCACAGGGATGGAGTGGCTACACCTTC. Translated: CASSHQAQGWSGYTF. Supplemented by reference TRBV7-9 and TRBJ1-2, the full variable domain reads DTGVSQNPRHKITKRGQNVTFRCDPISEHNRLYWYRQTLGQGPEFLTYFQNEAQLEKSRLLSDRFSAERPKGSFSTLEIQRTEQGDSAMYLCASSHQAQGWSGYTFGSGTRLTVV.

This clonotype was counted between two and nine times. The chain's CDR3 is CASSYTRKDTQYF. CDR3 nucleotide sequence: TGTGCCAGCAGTTACACTAGGAAAGATACGCAGTATTTT. The rearrangement links TRBV6-5 to TRBJ2-3, with D perhaps matching TRBD2 (5 bases). Between the trimmed V and J ends, which lost 2 bases and 5 bases, there was a span of 8 bases. Germline CDR1 is MNHEY and CDR2 is SVGAGI. CDR3 length: 13 amino acids.

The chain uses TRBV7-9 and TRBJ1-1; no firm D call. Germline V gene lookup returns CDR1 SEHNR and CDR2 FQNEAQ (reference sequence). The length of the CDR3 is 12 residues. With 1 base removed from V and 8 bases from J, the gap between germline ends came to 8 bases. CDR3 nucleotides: TGTGCCAGCAGCTTAGATGGAGACGAAGCTTTCTTT. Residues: CASSLDGDEAFF.

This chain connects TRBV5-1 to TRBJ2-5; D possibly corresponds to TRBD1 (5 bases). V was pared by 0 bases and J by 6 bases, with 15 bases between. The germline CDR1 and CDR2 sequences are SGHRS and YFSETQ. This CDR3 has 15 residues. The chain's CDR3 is CASSLEGVGTKTQYF. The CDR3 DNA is TGCGCCAGCAGCTTGGAAGGGGTAGGAACGAAGACCCAGTACTTC.

CDR3 loop: CSASRGQRSGNTIYF. CDR3 DNA sequence: TGCAGTGCTAGTAGGGGACAACGCTCTGGAAACACCATATATTTT. The chain combines TRBV20-1 with TRBJ1-3; D may be TRBD1 (6 bases). CDR3 length: 15 amino acids. Deletions cut 3 bases from V and 0 bases from J, with 12 bases between. Per the germline V gene, CDR1 is DFQATT and CDR2 is SNEGSKA (reference sequence).

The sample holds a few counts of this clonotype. This CDR3 reads CASSQETGGHQETQYF. The CDR3, as DNA: TGCGCCAGCAGCCAAGAGACGGGGGGTCACCAAGAGACCCAGTACTTC. The chain uses TRBV4-3 and TRBJ2-5, with 7 bases fitting TRBD2. V was clipped by 0 bases and J by 0 bases; unmatched bases: 4. The CDR3 runs 16 residues. Germline V gives CDR1 LGHNA, CDR2 YSLEER.

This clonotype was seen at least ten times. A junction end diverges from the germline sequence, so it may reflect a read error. The CDR3 DNA sequence: TGTGCTAGCAGCCCGGGGACGGGAGGGTCAGATACGCAGTATTTT. Translating it yields CASSPGTGGSDTQYF. V and J are TRBV7-7 and TRBJ2-3; TRBD2 matches 8 bases. Germline loops: CDR1 SSHAT, CDR2 FNYEAQ (reference sequence). This CDR3 spans 15 amino acids.

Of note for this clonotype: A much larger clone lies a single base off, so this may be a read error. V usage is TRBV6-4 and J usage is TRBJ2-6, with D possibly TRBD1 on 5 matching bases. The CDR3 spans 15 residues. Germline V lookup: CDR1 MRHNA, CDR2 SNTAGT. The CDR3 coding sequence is TGTGCCAGCAGTGACTCCAGCTCTGGGGCCAACGTCCAGACTTTC. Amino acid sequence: CASSDSSSGANVQTF.

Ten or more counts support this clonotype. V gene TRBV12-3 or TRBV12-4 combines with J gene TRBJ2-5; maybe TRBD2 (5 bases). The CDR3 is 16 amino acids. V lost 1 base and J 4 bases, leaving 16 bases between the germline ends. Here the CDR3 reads CASSLGEGLEAETQYF. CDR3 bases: TGTGCCAGCAGTTTAGGTGAAGGATTGGAGGCAGAGACCCAGTACTTC.

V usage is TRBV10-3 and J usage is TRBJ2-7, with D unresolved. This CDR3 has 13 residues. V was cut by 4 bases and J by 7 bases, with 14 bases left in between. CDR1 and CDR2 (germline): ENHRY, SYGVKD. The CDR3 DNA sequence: TGTGCCATCAGTGGCTCGAAAATCGGTGAGCAGTACTTC. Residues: CAISGSKIGEQYF.

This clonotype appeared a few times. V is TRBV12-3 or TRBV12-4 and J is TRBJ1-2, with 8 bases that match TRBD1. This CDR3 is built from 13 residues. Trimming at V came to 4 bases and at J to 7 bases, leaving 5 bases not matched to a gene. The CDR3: CASSSQGAVGYTF. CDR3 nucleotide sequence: TGTGCCAGCAGTTCTCAGGGGGCGGTTGGCTACACCTTC.

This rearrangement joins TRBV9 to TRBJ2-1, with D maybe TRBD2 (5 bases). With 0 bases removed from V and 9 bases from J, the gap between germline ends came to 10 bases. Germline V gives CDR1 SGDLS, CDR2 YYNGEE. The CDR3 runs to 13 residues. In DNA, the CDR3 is TGTGCCAGCAGCGTAGTGAGCGGAGGTGAGCAGTTCTTC. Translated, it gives CASSVVSGGEQFF.

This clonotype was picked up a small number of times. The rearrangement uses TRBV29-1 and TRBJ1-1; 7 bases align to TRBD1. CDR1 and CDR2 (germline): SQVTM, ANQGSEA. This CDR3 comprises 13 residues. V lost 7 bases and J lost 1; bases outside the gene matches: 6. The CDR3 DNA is TGCAGCGGGGCTGGACAGGAGAACACTGAAGCTTTCTTT. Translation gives CSGAGQENTEAFF.

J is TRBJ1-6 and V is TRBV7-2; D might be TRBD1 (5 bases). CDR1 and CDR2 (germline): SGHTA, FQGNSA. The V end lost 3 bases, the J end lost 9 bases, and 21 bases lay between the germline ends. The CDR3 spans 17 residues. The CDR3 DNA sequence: TGTGCCAGCAGCTTCCCCCTCAGGGTAATAGAGGGTTCACCCCTCCACTTT. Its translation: CASSFPLRVIEGSPLHF. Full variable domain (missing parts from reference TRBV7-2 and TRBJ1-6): GAGVSQSPSNKVTEKGKDVELRCDPISGHTALYWYRQSLGQGLEFLIYFQGNSAPDKSGLPSDRFSAERTGGSVSTLTIQRTQQEDSAVYLCASSFPLRVIEGSPLHFGNGTRLTVT.

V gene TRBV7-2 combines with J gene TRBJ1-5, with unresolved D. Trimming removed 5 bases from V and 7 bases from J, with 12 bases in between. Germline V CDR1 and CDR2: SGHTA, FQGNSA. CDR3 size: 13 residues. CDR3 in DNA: TGTGCCAGCAGCACTGGACCGGAGCAGCCCCAGCATTTT. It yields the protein CASSTGPEQPQHF.

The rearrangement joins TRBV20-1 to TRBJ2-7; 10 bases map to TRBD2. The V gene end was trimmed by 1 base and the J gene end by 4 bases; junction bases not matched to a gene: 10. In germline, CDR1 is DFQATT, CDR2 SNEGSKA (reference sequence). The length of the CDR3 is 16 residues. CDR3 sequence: CSARVWSGGASYEQYF. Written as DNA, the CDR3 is TGCAGTGCTAGAGTTTGGAGCGGGGGGGCGTCTTACGAGCAGTACTTC.

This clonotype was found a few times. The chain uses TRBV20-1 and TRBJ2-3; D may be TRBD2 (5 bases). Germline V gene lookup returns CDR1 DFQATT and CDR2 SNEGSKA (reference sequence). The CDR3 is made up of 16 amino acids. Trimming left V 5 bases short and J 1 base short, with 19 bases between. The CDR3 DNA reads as TGCAGTGCTCCCCGTACGTCTACGCGGGGCACAGATACGCAGTATTTT. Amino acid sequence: CSAPRTSTRGTDTQYF.

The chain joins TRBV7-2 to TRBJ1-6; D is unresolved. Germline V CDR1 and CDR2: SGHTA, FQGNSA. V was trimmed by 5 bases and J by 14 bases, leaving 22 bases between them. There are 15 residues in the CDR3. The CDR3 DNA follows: TGTGCCAGCAGCCTCTCCGACGGTCCGGGGAAGACCCTCCACTTT. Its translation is CASSLSDGPGKTLHF.

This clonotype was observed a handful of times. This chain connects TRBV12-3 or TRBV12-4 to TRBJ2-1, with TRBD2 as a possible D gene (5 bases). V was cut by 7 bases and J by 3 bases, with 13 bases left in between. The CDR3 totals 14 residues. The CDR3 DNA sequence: TGTGCCAGCACCTCTAAGGCGGGCTACAATGAGCAGTTCTTC. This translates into CASTSKAGYNEQFF.

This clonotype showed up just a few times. CDR3 region: CSVEVRDSNTGELFF. Here the CDR3 DNA reads TGCAGCGTTGAAGTTCGCGACAGCAACACCGGGGAGCTGTTTTTT. The genes are TRBV29-1 and TRBJ2-2, with D possibly TRBD1 on 5 matching bases. Trimming left V 1 base short and J 2 bases short, with 11 bases between. CDR3 length: 15 residues. The germline V gene encodes CDR1 SQVTM and CDR2 ANQGSEA.

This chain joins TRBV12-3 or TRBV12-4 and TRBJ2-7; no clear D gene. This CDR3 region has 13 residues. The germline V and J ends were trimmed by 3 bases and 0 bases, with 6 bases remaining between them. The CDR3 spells CASSFTTSYEQYF. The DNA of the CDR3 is TGTGCCAGCAGTTTTACAACCTCCTACGAGCAGTACTTC.

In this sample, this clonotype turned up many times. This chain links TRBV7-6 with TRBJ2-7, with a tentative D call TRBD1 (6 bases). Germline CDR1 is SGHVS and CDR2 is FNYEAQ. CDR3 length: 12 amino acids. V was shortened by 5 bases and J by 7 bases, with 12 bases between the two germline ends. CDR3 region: CASSPARGEQYF. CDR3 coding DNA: TGTGCCAGCAGCCCCGCTAGGGGGGAGCAGTACTTC.

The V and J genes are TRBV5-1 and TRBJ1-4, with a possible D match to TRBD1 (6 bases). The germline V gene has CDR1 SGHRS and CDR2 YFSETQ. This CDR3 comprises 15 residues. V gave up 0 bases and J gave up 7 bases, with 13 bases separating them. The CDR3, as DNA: TGCGCCAGCAGCTTGGTCCAGGGGATAGGTGAAAAACTGTTTTTT. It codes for CASSLVQGIGEKLFF.

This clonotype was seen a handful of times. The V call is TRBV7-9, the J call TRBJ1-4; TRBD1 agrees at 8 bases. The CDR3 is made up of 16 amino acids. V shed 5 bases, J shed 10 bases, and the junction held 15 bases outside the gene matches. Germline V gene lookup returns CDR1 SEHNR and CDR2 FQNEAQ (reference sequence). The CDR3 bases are TGTGCCAGCAGCCACCTTCGGACAGGGTTAATAGGAAAACTGTTTTTT. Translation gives CASSHLRTGLIGKLFF. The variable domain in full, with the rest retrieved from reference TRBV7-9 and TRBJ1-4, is DTGVSQNPRHKITKRGQNVTFRCDPISEHNRLYWYRQTLGQGPEFLTYFQNEAQLEKSRLLSDRFSAERPKGSFSTLEIQRTEQGDSAMYLCASSHLRTGLIGKLFFGSGTQLSVL.